Following are 21 T cell receptor beta chains from one sample sequenced in a study of blood T cell repertoires in COVID-19. Repertoires were generated with immunoSEQ multiplex PCR, while TCRdb's copy carries only in-frame clones and drops some. This sample has about 240,000 clones, with 75% to 85% found just once. Source material: peripheral blood. These receptors were taken from a woman aged 60-75 years with active or convalescent COVID-19.

This clone was seen more than once but under ten times. The chain is built from TRBV7-2 and TRBJ2-3; 16 bases fit TRBD2. Germline V gives CDR1 SGHTA, CDR2 FQGNSA. This CDR3 region has 17 residues. The V segment lost 5 bases and the J segment 7 bases; nucleotides outside the gene matches: 9. CDR3 residues: CASSPGTSGGASYTQYF. The CDR3 DNA reads as TGTGCCAGCAGCCCAGGGACTAGCGGGGGGGCCTCCTATACGCAGTATTTT.

V gene TRBV30 combines with J gene TRBJ1-3, with 8 bases identical to TRBD1. There are 15 residues in the CDR3. CDR1 and CDR2 (germline): GTSNPN, SVGIG (reference sequence). With 2 bases clipped from V and 0 bases from J, the junction kept 3 bases outside the gene matches. CDR3 protein: CAWSRTGNSGNTIYF. DNA for the CDR3: TGTGCCTGGAGTCGGACAGGGAACTCTGGAAACACCATATATTTT.

This chain connects TRBV10-3 to TRBJ2-5; the D gene is possibly TRBD1 (5 bases). This CDR3 has 16 amino acids. V lost 2 bases to trimming and J lost 1 base, with 14 bases between them. Per germline, CDR1 ENHRY and CDR2 SYGVKD. DNA for the CDR3: TGTGCCATCAGTGAGCCCCCGACAGATATCCAAGAGACCCAGTACTTC. Its translation is CAISEPPTDIQETQYF.

The chain's CDR3 is CASSLGFGGDTEAFF. CDR3 DNA: TGTGCCAGCAGCTTAGGGTTCGGGGGGGACACTGAAGCTTTCTTT. The chain is built from TRBV13 and TRBJ1-1; D possibly corresponds to TRBD1 (5 bases). This CDR3 has 15 residues. V lost 0 bases and J lost 3, with 11 bases in between. Germline-derived CDR1 and CDR2 are PRHDT and FYEKMQ (reference sequence). The variable domain in full, with the rest retrieved from reference TRBV13 and TRBJ1-1, is AAGVIQSPRHLIKEKRETATLKCYPIPRHDTVYWYQQGPGQDPQFLISFYEKMQSDKGSIPDRFSAQQFSDYHSELNMSSLELGDSALYFCASSLGFGGDTEAFFGQGTRLTVV.

The chain couples TRBV19 to TRBJ2-2; TRBD1 matches 8 bases. V shed 5 bases and J 2 bases; nucleotides not matched to a gene: 4. The CDR3 sequence is 15 residues long. Germline V gene lookup returns CDR1 LNHDA and CDR2 SQIVND (reference sequence). CDR3 amino acids: CASSPRGLNTGELFF. DNA for the CDR3: TGTGCCAGTAGTCCCAGGGGGCTAAACACCGGGGAGCTGTTTTTT.

The V call is TRBV6-1, the J call TRBJ2-3, with TRBD2 matching over 9 bases. CDR3 length equals 13 residues. Germline CDR1 MNHNS, CDR2 SASEGT. V lost 6 bases and J lost 6; bases outside the gene matches: 4. CDR3 amino acids: CASRAGGMDTQYF. In nucleotides, the CDR3 is TGTGCCAGCAGGGCGGGGGGGATGGATACGCAGTATTTT.

The chain is built from TRBV7-9 and TRBJ2-1, with a weak D call TRBD2 (7 bases). There are 15 residues in the CDR3. The germline V and J ends were trimmed by 3 bases and 4 bases, with 13 bases remaining between them. Germline values: CDR1 SEHNR, CDR2 FQNEAQ (reference sequence). The CDR3 bases are TGTGCCAGCAGCTTGGGGGGGCCCTCGTACAATGAGCAGTTCTTC. Its translation is CASSLGGPSYNEQFF.

This clone was counted between two and nine times. The chain recombines TRBV6-5 with TRBJ1-5, with D perhaps matching TRBD1 (5 bases). The germline V and J ends were trimmed by 6 bases and 3 bases, with 15 bases remaining between them. The CDR3 has 15 residues. From germline, CDR1 is MNHEY and CDR2 SVGAGI. CDR3 sequence: CASSQAGRINQPQHF. DNA for the CDR3: TGTGCCAGCAGCCAAGCGGGACGGATCAATCAGCCCCAGCATTTT.

The V call is TRBV6-5, the J call TRBJ1-1, with D perhaps TRBD1 (6 bases). This CDR3 spans 13 amino acids. The germline V gene encodes CDR1 MNHEY and CDR2 SVGAGI. Trimming removed 8 bases from V and 3 bases from J, with 13 bases in between. The CDR3 loop is CASFRGGDTEAFF. CDR3 coding DNA: TGTGCCAGCTTTAGGGGGGGCGACACTGAAGCTTTCTTT.

This chain joins TRBV7-2 and TRBJ1-1; D unresolved. CDR1 and CDR2 from the germline V gene are SGHTA and FQGNSA. The CDR3 covers 14 residues. Trimming cost V 1 base and J 3 bases, with 9 bases left between them. The CDR3 DNA sequence: TGTGCCAGCAGCTTAGGCCTGGGCTACACTGAAGCTTTCTTT. It yields the protein CASSLGLGYTEAFF.

The rearrangement uses TRBV5-4 and TRBJ2-7, with a tentative D call TRBD1 (6 bases). The CDR3 contains 13 residues. V gave up 2 bases and J gave up 4 bases, with 10 bases separating them. CDR1 and CDR2 from the germline V gene are SGHNT and YYREEE (reference sequence). CDR3 in DNA: TGTGCCAGCAGCTTCGGGACAATTTACGAGCAGTACTTC. As protein: CASSFGTIYEQYF.

The chain is built from TRBV18 and TRBJ2-6, with TRBD1 identical over 7 bases. This CDR3 is 19 amino acids long. The ends lost 3 bases at V and 0 bases at J; junction bases unmatched: 11. Germline loops: CDR1 KGHSH, CDR2 LQKENI. CDR3 in amino acids: CASSPNTGAFFSGANVLTF. The CDR3 DNA follows: TGTGCCAGCTCACCTAATACAGGGGCCTTCTTCTCTGGGGCCAACGTCCTGACTTTC. The full variable domain, its missing parts supplied by reference TRBV18 and TRBJ2-6, is NAGVMQNPRHLVRRRGQEARLRCSPMKGHSHVYWYRQLPEEGLKFMVYLQKENIIDESGMPKERFSAEFPKEGPSILRIQQVVRGDSAAYFCASSPNTGAFFSGANVLTFGAGSRLTVL.

CDR3 nucleotides: TGTGCCTGGAAGAAAAGGGGGCGCAAGGACACTGAAGCTTTCTTT. Protein product: CAWKKRGRKDTEAFF. The chain has TRBV30 and TRBJ1-1; TRBD1 aligns across 7 bases. J lost 3 bases, V lost 4 bases, and 11 bases had no gene match. The CDR3 loop spans 15 amino acids. Germline values: CDR1 GTSNPN, CDR2 SVGIG (reference sequence).

CDR3 coding DNA: TGTGCCAGCAGCGTCTCCCTGGGGCCCACCGGTGAGCAGTACTTC. It yields the protein CASSVSLGPTGEQYF. This sequence joins TRBV7-9 and TRBJ2-7; perhaps TRBD1 as D (5 bases). CDR1 is SEHNR, CDR2 FQNEAQ, per germline (reference sequence). V shed 5 bases and J shed 7 bases, with 21 bases lying between them. The CDR3 loop spans 15 amino acids.

The rearrangement uses TRBV2 and TRBJ2-5; 9 nucleotides agree with TRBD2. Germline V gene data show CDR1 as SNHLY and CDR2 as FYNNEI. The CDR3 sequence is 15 residues long. V was clipped by 6 bases and J by 1 base; unmatched bases: 6. The CDR3: CASRRAGGLQETQYF. CDR3 DNA sequence: TGTGCCAGCAGACGAGCGGGGGGTCTCCAAGAGACCCAGTACTTC.

The J gene is TRBJ1-2, the V gene TRBV10-3, with a possible D match to TRBD1 (5 bases). Trimming shortened V by 2 bases and J by 8 bases, and 12 bases separated the two germline ends. This CDR3 is 13 amino acids long. CDR1 ENHRY and CDR2 SYGVKD come from the germline V gene. The CDR3 loop reads CAISEGQGRGYTF. Written as DNA, the CDR3 is TGTGCCATCAGTGAGGGGCAGGGAAGAGGCTACACCTTC.

V usage is TRBV7-8 and J usage is TRBJ1-2; unclear D gene. CDR1 is SGHVS, CDR2 FQNEAQ, per germline. Trimming left V 5 bases short and J 6 bases short, with 16 bases between. The CDR3 loop spans 14 amino acids. In DNA form, the CDR3 reads TGTGCCAGCAGCGGGGAGACATGGACCCATGGCTACACCTTC. Translated, it gives CASSGETWTHGYTF.

The rearrangement links TRBV7-9 to TRBJ1-4, with D perhaps matching TRBD1 (5 bases). The germline V gene encodes CDR1 SEHNR and CDR2 FQNEAQ (reference sequence). The CDR3 spans 15 residues. With 8 bases removed from V and 8 bases from J, the gap between germline ends came to 21 bases. CDR3 nucleotide sequence: TGTGCCAGCTCGAGGACCGGGGACTTCCGCGAAAAACTGTTTTTT. This gives the protein CASSRTGDFREKLFF.

This clone came up a few times. The chain uses TRBV28 and TRBJ2-2; the match to TRBD1 covers 7 bases. After removal of 3 bases from V and 2 bases from J, the junction contained 6 bases not matched to a gene. This CDR3 region has 16 residues. CDR1 MDHEN and CDR2 SYDVKM come from the germline V gene. CDR3 sequence reads: CASSLTGQANTGELFF. Written as DNA, the CDR3 is TGTGCCAGCAGTTTGACTGGACAGGCCAACACCGGGGAGCTGTTTTTT.

The chain couples TRBV10-1 to TRBJ2-3; 10 nucleotides agree with TRBD2. Germline V gives CDR1 WNHNN, CDR2 SYGVQD (reference sequence). Losses at the gene ends were 4 bases for V and 6 bases for J; bases not matched to a gene: 4. The CDR3 is 14 amino acids. In DNA form, the CDR3 reads TGCGCCAGCAGTGGACTAGCGGGCCCCGATACGCAGTATTTT. This encodes CASSGLAGPDTQYF.

V gene TRBV7-9 combines with J gene TRBJ1-1, with unresolved D. Germline CDR1 SEHNR, CDR2 FQNEAQ (reference sequence). Trimming removed 3 bases from V and 0 bases from J, with 14 bases in between. This CDR3 is 16 amino acids long. The CDR3 loop is CASSFPIGPMNTEAFF. CDR3 bases: TGTGCCAGCAGCTTTCCGATCGGTCCGATGAACACTGAAGCTTTCTTT. The whole variable domain, remainder taken from reference TRBV7-9 and TRBJ1-1, is DTGVSQNPRHKITKRGQNVTFRCDPISEHNRLYWYRQTLGQGPEFLTYFQNEAQLEKSRLLSDRFSAERPKGSFSTLEIQRTEQGDSAMYLCASSFPIGPMNTEAFFGQGTRLTVV.